This T cell receptor beta chain comes out of a study of prognosis after radiotherapy for stage I lung cancer. In the study overall: Patients (approximately 13 men, over five women) were aged about 50 to 84, median about 74 years.

Germline values: CDR1 LNHDA, CDR2 SQIVND (reference sequence). V shed 4 bases and J 4 bases; nucleotides not matched to a gene: 3. CDR3 length: 14 residues. This clonotype was observed many times. Antigen: not known. Starting from genomic DNA, TCR beta CDR3 was amplified through two-round multiplex PCR. First-round PCR used primers specific to each TRBV and TRBJ gene. TCRdb recomputed calls from the multiplex PCR reads with MiXCR, one row per CDR3 protein. Here the sample spans some 15,000 distinct CDR3 sequences, about 18% being singletons. General study points: Once stereotactic body radiation therapy had been given, unique TCR clone counts fell, with a median of approximately 9,600 versus 7,200.

J is TRBJ1-2 and V is TRBV19; 10 nucleotides agree with TRBD1. The receptor was derived from a donor of 50 years or more with non-small cell lung cancer. Sample: PBMCs, taken before or after stereotactic body radiation therapy (not recorded which). The DNA for the CDR3 is TGTGCCAGTAGTACCCGGACAGGGGGCTATGGCTACACCTTC. Translation: CASSTRTGGYGYTF.